Following are 7 T cell receptor beta chains from one sample sequenced in a study of regulatory and conventional T cells in RAG deficiency. The data were produced by immunoSEQ multiplex PCR, yet TCRdb's version contains in-frame clones alone and is incomplete. This table has around 22,000 clones, approximately 93% appearing once. Blood CD4+ CD25-low CD127-high conventional T cells supplied the genomic DNA template. These data are also associated with another study on regulatory T cells. In that study: The primer mix had 52 TRBV and 13 TRBJ primers.

Specimen: CD4+ T cells sorted from blood. The receptors here all came from a human donor in good health.

CDR3 loop: CASSVWDSSNTGELFF. In DNA form, the CDR3 reads TGTGCCAGCAGCGTCTGGGACAGCTCGAACACCGGGGAGCTGTTTTTT. The V gene is TRBV9, the J gene TRBJ2-2, with TRBD1 matching 7 bases. The CDR3 consists of 16 residues. V trimming: 2 bases; J trimming: 0 bases; junction bases outside the gene matches: 4. The germline V gene has CDR1 SGDLS and CDR2 YYNGEE.

This clone was seen once. The chain employs TRBV5-1 and TRBJ2-1; 8 positions match TRBD2. The CDR3 consists of 14 residues. With 2 bases clipped from V and 3 bases from J, the junction kept 1 base outside the gene matches. Germline lookup yields CDR1 SGHRS and CDR2 YFSETQ. As DNA, the CDR3 is TGCGCCAGCAGCTTCGGGGGGGACTACAATGAGCAGTTCTTC. Protein product: CASSFGGDYNEQFF. Looking up the rest from reference TRBV5-1 and TRBJ2-1 gives the full variable domain: KAGVTQTPRYLIKTRGQQVTLSCSPISGHRSVSWYQQTPGQGLQFLFEYFSETQRNKGNFPGRFSGRQFSNSRSEMNVSTLELGDSALYLCASSFGGDYNEQFFGPGTRLTVL.

V usage is TRBV7-2 and J usage is TRBJ1-5, with 7 bases fitting TRBD1. The V gene end was trimmed by 5 bases and the J gene end by 3 bases; junction bases not matched to a gene: 16. Per germline, CDR1 SGHTA and CDR2 FQGNSA. The CDR3 contains 18 residues. The DNA of the CDR3 is TGTGCCAGCAGCCTCCCCCGACAGGGCGTTACCTTCAATCAGCCCCAGCATTTT. Amino acid sequence: CASSLPRQGVTFNQPQHF.

The rearrangement joins TRBV9 to TRBJ2-1, with a tentative D call TRBD2 (5 bases). Germline lookup yields CDR1 SGDLS and CDR2 YYNGEE. This CDR3 region has 17 residues. Trimming took off 4 bases at V and 9 bases at J, with 26 bases between the two ends. The DNA for the CDR3 is TGTGCCAGCAGCCTCATTGGAGGTAGCCCCACCCCTACTGAGCAGTTCTTC. Translating gives CASSLIGGSPTPTEQFF.

The V and J genes are TRBV5-4 and TRBJ1-1, with TRBD1 as a possible D gene (6 bases). Germline assignment: CDR1 SGHNT and CDR2 YYREEE (reference sequence). CDR3 length equals 15 residues. Trimming took off 4 bases at V and 2 bases at J, with 15 bases between the two ends. CDR3 sequence (DNA): TGTGCCAGCAGCATTCCTACAGGGTCAAACACTGAAGCTTTCTTT. Its translation is CASSIPTGSNTEAFF.

V gene TRBV25-1 combines with J gene TRBJ1-1, with a weak D call TRBD1 (6 bases). The CDR3 is 14 residues long. Germline V gene data show CDR1 as MGHDK and CDR2 as SYGVNS. The V end was cut by 1 base, the J end by 5 bases, with 11 bases between. The CDR3 DNA follows: TGTGCCAGCAGTGAATTGTGGGGGCGAACTGAAGCTTTCTTT. This codes for CASSELWGRTEAFF. Full variable domain (remainder filled in from reference TRBV25-1 and TRBJ1-1): EADIYQTPRYLVIGTGKKITLECSQTMGHDKMYWYQQDPGMELHLIHYSYGVNSTEKGDLSSESTVSRIRTEHFPLTLESARPSHTSQYLCASSELWGRTEAFFGQGTRLTVV.

The J gene is TRBJ2-3, the V gene TRBV9, with 14 nucleotides matching TRBD2. The CDR3 contains 16 residues. The germline V gene has CDR1 SGDLS and CDR2 YYNGEE. J was trimmed by 6 bases and V by 7 bases; bases with no gene match: 10. DNA for the CDR3: TGTGCCAGCTCTCCCCTGGGACTAGCGGGGGCGGATACGCAGTATTTT. Amino acids: CASSPLGLAGADTQYF.